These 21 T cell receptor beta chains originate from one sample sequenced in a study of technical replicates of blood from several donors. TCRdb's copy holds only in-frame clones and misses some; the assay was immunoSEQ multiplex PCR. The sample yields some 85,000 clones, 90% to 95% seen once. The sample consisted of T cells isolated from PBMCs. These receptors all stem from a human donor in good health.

The CDR3 loop reads CASSPTGSNEKLFF. The CDR3 DNA follows: TGTGCCAGCAGCCCCACAGGGTCGAACGAAAAACTGTTTTTT. The rearrangement uses TRBV28 and TRBJ1-4; TRBD1 might be the D (6 bases). V dropped 6 bases and J dropped 8 bases, with 16 bases sitting between them. This CDR3 has 14 amino acids. Germline V gene sequence: CDR1 MDHEN, CDR2 SYDVKM.

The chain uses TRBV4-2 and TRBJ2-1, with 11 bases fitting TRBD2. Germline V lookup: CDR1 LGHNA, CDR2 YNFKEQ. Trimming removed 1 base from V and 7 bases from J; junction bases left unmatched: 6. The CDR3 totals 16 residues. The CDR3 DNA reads TGTGCCAGCAGCCAAGTAGCGGGAGGGCCGCAGAATGAGCAGTTCTTC. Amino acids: CASSQVAGGPQNEQFF.

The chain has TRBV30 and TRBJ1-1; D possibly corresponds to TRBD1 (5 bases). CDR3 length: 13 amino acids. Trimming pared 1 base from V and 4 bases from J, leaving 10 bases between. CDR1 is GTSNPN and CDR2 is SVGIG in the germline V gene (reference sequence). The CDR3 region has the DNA TGTGCCTGGAGTGGGGGGGGGACCACTGAAGCTTTCTTT. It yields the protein CAWSGGGTTEAFF.

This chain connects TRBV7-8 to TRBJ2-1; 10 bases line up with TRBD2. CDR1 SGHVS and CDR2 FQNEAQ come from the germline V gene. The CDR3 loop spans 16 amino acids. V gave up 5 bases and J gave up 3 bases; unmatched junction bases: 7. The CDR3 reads CASSISGRPDYNEQFF. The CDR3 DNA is TGTGCCAGCAGCATTAGCGGGAGGCCAGACTACAATGAGCAGTTCTTC.

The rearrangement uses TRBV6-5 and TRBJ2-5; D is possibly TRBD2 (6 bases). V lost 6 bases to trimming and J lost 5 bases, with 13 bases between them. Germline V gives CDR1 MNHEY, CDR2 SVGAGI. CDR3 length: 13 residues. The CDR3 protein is CASSPTRRETQYF. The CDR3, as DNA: TGTGCCAGCAGCCCGACTAGGCGTGAGACCCAGTACTTC.

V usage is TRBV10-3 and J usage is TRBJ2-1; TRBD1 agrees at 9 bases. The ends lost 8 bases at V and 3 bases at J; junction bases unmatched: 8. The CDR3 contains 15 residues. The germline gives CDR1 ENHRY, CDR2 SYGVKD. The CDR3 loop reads CAIYSGTGNYNEQFF. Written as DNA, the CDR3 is TGTGCCATCTATTCCGGGACAGGGAACTACAATGAGCAGTTCTTC.

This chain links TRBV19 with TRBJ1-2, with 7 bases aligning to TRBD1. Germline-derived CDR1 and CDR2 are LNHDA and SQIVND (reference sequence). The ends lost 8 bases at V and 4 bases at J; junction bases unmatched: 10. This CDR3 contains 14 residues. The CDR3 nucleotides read TGTGCCAGTGCCAGGGACAGCGACAGCTATGGCTACACCTTC. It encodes CASARDSDSYGYTF.

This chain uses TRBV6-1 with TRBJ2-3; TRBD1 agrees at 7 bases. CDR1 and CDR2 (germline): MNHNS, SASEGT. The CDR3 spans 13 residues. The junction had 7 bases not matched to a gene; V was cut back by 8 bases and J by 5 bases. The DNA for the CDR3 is TGTGCCAGCTCCCAGGGGGTGGGAGATACGCAGTATTTT. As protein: CASSQGVGDTQYF.

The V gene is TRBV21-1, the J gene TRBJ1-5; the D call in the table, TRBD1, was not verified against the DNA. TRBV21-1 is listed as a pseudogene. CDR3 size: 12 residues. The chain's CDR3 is CASSAQNQPQHF. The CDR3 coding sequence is TGTGCCAGCAGCGCACAGAATCAGCCCCAGCATTTT.

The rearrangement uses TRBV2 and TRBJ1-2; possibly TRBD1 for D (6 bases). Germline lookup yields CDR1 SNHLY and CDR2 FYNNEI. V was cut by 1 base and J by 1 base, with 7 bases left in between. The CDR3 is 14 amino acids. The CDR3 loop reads CASSEEDSNYGYTF. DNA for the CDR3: TGTGCCAGCAGTGAAGAGGACAGTAACTATGGCTACACCTTC.

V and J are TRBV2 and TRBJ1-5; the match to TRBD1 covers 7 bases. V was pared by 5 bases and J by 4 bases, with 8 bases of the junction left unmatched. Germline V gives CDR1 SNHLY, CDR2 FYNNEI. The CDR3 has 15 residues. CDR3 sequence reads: CASSPAGGQNQPQHF. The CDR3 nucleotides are TGTGCCAGCAGTCCCGCCGGGGGACAGAATCAGCCCCAGCATTTT. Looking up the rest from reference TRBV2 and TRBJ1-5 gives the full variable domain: EPEVTQTPSHQVTQMGQEVILRCVPISNHLYFYWYRQILGQKVEFLVSFYNNEISEKSEIFDDQFSVERPDGSNFTLKIRSTKLEDSAMYFCASSPAGGQNQPQHFGDGTRLSIL.

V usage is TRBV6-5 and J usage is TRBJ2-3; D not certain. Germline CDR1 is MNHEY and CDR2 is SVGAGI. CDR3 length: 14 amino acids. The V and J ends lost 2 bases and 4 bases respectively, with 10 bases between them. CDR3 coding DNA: TGTGCCAGCAGTTACGAGGCAGCCGCAGATACGCAGTATTTT. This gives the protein CASSYEAAADTQYF.

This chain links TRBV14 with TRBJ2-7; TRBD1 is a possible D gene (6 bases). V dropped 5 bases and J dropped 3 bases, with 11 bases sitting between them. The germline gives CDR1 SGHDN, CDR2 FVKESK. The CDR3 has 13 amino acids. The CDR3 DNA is TGTGCCAGCAGCTACAGGGACCTCTACGAGCAGTACTTC. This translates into CASSYRDLYEQYF.

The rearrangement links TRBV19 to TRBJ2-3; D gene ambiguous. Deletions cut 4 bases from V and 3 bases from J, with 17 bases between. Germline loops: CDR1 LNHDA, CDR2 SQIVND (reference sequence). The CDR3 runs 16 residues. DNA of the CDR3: TGTGCCAGTAGTAAAGACTGGTATTCACGGACAGATACGCAGTATTTT. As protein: CASSKDWYSRTDTQYF.

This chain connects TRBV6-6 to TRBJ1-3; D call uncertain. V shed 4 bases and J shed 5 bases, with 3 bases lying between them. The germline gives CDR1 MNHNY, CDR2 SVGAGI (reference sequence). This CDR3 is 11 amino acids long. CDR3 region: CASSSRNTIYF. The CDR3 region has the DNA TGTGCCAGCAGTTCTCGAAACACCATATATTTT.

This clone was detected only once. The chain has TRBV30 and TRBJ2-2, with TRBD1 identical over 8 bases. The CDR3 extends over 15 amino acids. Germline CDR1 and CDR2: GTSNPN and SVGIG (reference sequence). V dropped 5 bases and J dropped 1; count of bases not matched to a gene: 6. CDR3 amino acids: CAWHRGQGNTGELFF. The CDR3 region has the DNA TGTGCCTGGCACCGCGGACAGGGGAACACCGGGGAGCTGTTTTTT.

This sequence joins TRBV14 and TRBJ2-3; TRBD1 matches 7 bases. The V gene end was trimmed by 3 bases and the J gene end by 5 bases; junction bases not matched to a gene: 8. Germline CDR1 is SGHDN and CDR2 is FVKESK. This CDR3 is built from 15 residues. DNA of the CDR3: TGTGCCAGCAGCCAGGGACAGTGGTCCCGAGATACGCAGTATTTT. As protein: CASSQGQWSRDTQYF.

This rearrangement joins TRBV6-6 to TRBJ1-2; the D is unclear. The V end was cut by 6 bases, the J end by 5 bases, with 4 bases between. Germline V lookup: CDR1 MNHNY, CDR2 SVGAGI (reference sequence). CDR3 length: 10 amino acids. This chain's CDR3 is CASRRYGYTF. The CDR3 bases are TGTGCCAGCAGGAGGTATGGCTACACCTTC.

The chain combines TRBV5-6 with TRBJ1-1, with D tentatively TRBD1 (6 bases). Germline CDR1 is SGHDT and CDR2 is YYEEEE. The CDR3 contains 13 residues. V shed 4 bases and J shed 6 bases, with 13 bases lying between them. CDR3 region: CASSPSTGPEAFF. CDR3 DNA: TGTGCCAGCAGCCCCTCGACAGGTCCTGAAGCTTTCTTT.

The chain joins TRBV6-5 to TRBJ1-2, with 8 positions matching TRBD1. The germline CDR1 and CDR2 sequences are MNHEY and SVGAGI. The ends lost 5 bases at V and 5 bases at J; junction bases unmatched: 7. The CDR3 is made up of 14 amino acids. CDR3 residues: CASSRDRSEYGYTF. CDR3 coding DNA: TGTGCCAGCAGTCGGGACAGGTCGGAGTATGGCTACACCTTC.

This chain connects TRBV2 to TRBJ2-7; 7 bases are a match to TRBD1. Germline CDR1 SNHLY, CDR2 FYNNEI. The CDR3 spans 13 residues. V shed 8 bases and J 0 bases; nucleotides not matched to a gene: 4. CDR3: CASRRDSSYEQYF. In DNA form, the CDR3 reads TGTGCCAGCCGCCGGGACAGCTCCTACGAGCAGTACTTC.